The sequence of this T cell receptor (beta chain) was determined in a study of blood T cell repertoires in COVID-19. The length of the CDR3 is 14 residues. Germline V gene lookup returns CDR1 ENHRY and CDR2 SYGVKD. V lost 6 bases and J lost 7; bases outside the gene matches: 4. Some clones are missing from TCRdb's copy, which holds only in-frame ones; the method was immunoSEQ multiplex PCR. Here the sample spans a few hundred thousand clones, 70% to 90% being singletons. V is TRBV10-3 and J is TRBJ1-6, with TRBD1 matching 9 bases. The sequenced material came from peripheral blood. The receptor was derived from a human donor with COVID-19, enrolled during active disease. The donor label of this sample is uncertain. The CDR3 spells CAIRAQGANSPLHF. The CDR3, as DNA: TGTGCCATCAGGGCACAGGGGGCGAATTCACCCCTCCACTTT.